This T cell receptor beta chain emerged from a study of cytomegalovirus exposure and HLA in healthy donors. In the study overall: Among the 350 to 400 donors who were genotyped, roughly 76% fell in the genetic ancestry cluster that is associated with self-reported Caucasian donors.

A remark on this clone: The antigen remains unidentified.

General study points: Confirmation in vitro established that a few CMV-associated chains were specific for CMV antigens. Presence/absence comparisons presumed near-even sequencing depth among donors.

The PCR ran on 60 Vbeta and 13 Jbeta primers. Sequencing was performed with immunoSEQ multiplex PCR; in TCRdb, only in-frame clones are kept and a portion is missing. The sample holds tens of thousands of clones, 55% to 85% seen once. This CDR3 is built from 19 residues. V lost 6 bases and J 5 bases, leaving 32 bases between the germline ends. Germline V CDR1 and CDR2: ENHRY, SYGVKD. The gene calls are TRBV10-3 and TRBJ2-7; D may be TRBD1 or TRBD2 (6 bases each). The TCR sequence derives from a woman aged 45-65 years in good health and CMV-seronegative. The sequenced sample consisted of PBMCs. The CDR3 bases are TGTGCCATCAGCGAGGACAGACCGACCTTAGTGGGAGGATTGGACGAGCAGTACTTC. Protein sequence: CAISEDRPTLVGGLDEQYF.